The rows below give T cell receptor beta chains drawn from one sample of a study of T cell changes during pregnancy in multiple sclerosis. Only in-frame clones appear in the TCRdb table, and some are missing; sequencing was by immunoSEQ multiplex PCR. The table includes tens of thousands of clones, 93% detected once. The source was CD8+ T cells from peripheral blood mononuclear cells, collected after pregnancy. These receptor sequences come from a female donor with multiple sclerosis, enrolled in a pregnancy study. Both conserved end residues are part of each CDR3. The D gene is left open where the match is weak. Clone sizes are given selectively: once, few, many, or a class where the clone is expanded.

TRBJ2-3,NA,TRBV29-1,NA,TGCAGCGTGAACAGGGAAAGCACAGATACGCAGTATTTT,CSVNRESTDTQYF
TRBJ2-1,NA,TRBV2,NA,TGTGCCAGCAGTGAAGCGCAGGGCGGGGATGAGCAGTTCTTC,CASSEAQGGDEQFF
TRBJ1-3,NA,TRBV4-2,NA,TGTGCCAGCAGCCAAGAGGCAGGGTCCTCTGGAAACACCATATATTTT,CASSQEAGSSGNTIYF
TRBJ2-1,NA,TRBV9,TRBD2,TGTGCCAGCAGCGGGGGCCCAGCGGGAGACCCCAATGAGCAGTTCTTC,CASSGGPAGDPNEQFF
TRBJ1-4,NA,TRBV7-6,TRBD1,TGTGCCAGCAGCTTAGCGGACAGGAATGAAAAACTGTTTTTT,CASSLADRNEKLFF
TRBJ1-1,once,TRBV7-6,TRBD1,TGTGCCAGCAGCTTAGACAGGGGTAGCACTGAAGCTTTCTTT,CASSLDRGSTEAFF
TRBJ1-5,NA,TRBV5-4,TRBD1,TGTGCCAGCAACCACACTTCCTCGGGACAGGGGGTTGTGGGGAATCAGCCCCAGCATTTT,CASNHTSSGQGVVGNQPQHF
TRBJ1-1,NA,TRBV9,NA,TGTGCCAGCAGCACCGGACGGACTTTGTCCACTGAAGCTTTCTTT,CASSTGRTLSTEAFF
TRBJ1-5,NA,TRBV11-3,TRBD1,TGTGCCAGCAGCTTAGGAGGGGGACAGGGCCCCTTCTCCAGCAATCAGCCCCAGCATTTT,CASSLGGGQGPFSSNQPQHF
TRBJ2-7,NA,TRBV11-2,TRBD1,TGTGCCAGCAGCCTACGGAGGACAGGGACTGACGAGCAGTACTTC,CASSLRRTGTDEQYF
TRBJ1-2,NA,TRBV6-5,NA,TGTGCCAGCAGTTACGGACTTTTCTATGGCTACACCTTC,CASSYGLFYGYTF
TRBJ1-6,NA,TRBV25-1,NA,TGTGCCAGCAGTGAGGCGGGCTCCTATAATTCACCCCTCCACTTT,CASSEAGSYNSPLHF
TRBJ2-7,NA,TRBV18,NA,TGTGCCAGCTCACCGTCAGGGGTCTCCTACGAGCAGTACTTC,CASSPSGVSYEQYF
TRBJ1-1,NA,TRBV5-4,NA,TGTGCCAGCAGCTGGGTACGGGAGACGAACACTGAAGCTTTCTTT,CASSWVRETNTEAFF
TRBJ2-1,NA,TRBV5-4,TRBD1,TGTGCCAGCAGCCTACTCCGGACAGGGGGCAATGAGCAGTTCTTC,CASSLLRTGGNEQFF